This T cell receptor (beta chain) was sequenced for a study of cytomegalovirus exposure and HLA in healthy donors. Note on this clone: Its antigen is not identified.

Trimming pared 8 bases from V and 2 bases from J, leaving 9 bases between. The CDR3 sequence is 12 residues long. Germline V gene data show CDR1 as MNHEY and CDR2 as SMNVEV (reference sequence). Overall study results and limits: Cytomegalovirus-associated TCR beta chains were listed, numbering roughly 150.

Researchers ran the PCR with 60 Vbeta and 13 Jbeta primers. TCRdb keeps only in-frame clones here, not all; method: immunoSEQ multiplex PCR. The table includes around 240,000 clones, about 81% detected once. The TCR originated in a woman aged 40 to 49 in good health and CMV-seropositive. The sample consisted of PBMCs. The chain combines TRBV27 with TRBJ1-1; D perhaps matches TRBD1 (5 bases). The CDR3 loop is CASGTFNTEAFF. In nucleotides, the CDR3 is TGTGCCAGCGGGACTTTTAACACTGAAGCTTTCTTT.